This entry describes one TCR beta chain. The antigen remains unidentified. Sequenced by immunoSEQ multiplex PCR; TCRdb stores in-frame clones only, minus some. The sample yields some 240,000 clones, roughly 84% seen once. Between the trimmed V and J ends, which lost 7 bases and 0 bases, there was a span of 11 bases. Germline lookup yields CDR1 SGHTA and CDR2 FQGTGA. The CDR3 extends over 14 amino acids. This sample was included in a study of cytomegalovirus exposure and HLA in healthy donors. About the study: The roughly 110 validation repertoires were produced on the same platform as the approximately 620 repertoires of the first cohort. This was reported in a later analysis. Study observations and caveats: Many donors carried some public TCRs, although rarity characterized most TCR sequences. The study recorded 150 to 200 TCR beta chains that were cytomegalovirus-associated. The finding came from a later analysis; first-cohort TCR clusters tended to co-occur in the roughly 120 validation repertoires.

The receptor's source is a woman between 18 and 30 years old in good health and CMV-seropositive. Material: PBMCs. The V call is TRBV7-3, the J call TRBJ2-3, with no clear D. CDR3 sequence reads: CASKVESSTDTQYF. For the CDR3, the DNA is TGTGCCAGCAAGGTGGAGTCGAGCACAGATACGCAGTATTTT.